This T cell receptor (beta chain) came from a study of OX40 agonist ivuxolimab in advanced cancers. Overall study: Clinicians treated patients with ivuxolimab, an agonistic anti-OX40 (CD134) antibody. Every 2 weeks, patients received ivuxolimab intravenously, dosed at 0.01 to 10 mg/kg.

Repertoires were generated with immunoSEQ multiplex PCR, while TCRdb's copy carries only in-frame clones and drops some. There are tens of thousands of clones in the sample; around 83% occur only once, and around 6% lies in the top ten. Points on this clone: Its antigen is unidentified.

Regarding the study as a whole: Antigen specificity was not determined for the expanded peripheral T cells. Relative to CD4+, CD8+ T cells held more expanded clones on average.

V was shortened by 4 bases and J by 4 bases, with 9 bases between the two germline ends. The CDR3 contains 13 residues. CDR1 is SGHTA, CDR2 FQGTGA, per germline. The clonotype originates from an adult with an advanced solid tumor such as melanoma, head and neck, liver or kidney cancer. Sequences were derived from CD4+ or CD8+ T cells sorted from blood, sampled in a trial of the OX40 agonist ivuxolimab. V and J are TRBV7-3 and TRBJ2-3; no clear D gene. The CDR3, as DNA: TGTGCCAGCAGCTCCGCAAAGGCAGATACGCAGTATTTT. Translated: CASSSAKADTQYF.